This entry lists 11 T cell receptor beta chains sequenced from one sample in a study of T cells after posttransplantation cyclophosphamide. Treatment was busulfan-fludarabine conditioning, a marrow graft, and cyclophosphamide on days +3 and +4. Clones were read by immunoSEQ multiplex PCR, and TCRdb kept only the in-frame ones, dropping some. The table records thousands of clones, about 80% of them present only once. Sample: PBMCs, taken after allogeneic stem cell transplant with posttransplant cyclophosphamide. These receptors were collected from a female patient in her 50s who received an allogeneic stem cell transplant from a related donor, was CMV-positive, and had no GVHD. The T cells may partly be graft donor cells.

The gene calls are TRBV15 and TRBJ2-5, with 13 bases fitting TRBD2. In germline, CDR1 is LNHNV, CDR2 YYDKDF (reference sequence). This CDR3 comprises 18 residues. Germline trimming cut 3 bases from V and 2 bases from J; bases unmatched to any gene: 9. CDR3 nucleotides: TGTGCCACCAGCAGCACTAGCGGGAGGGGACTCATACAAGAGACCCAGTACTTC. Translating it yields CATSSTSGRGLIQETQYF. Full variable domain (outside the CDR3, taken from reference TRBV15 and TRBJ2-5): DAMVIQNPRYQVTQFGKPVTLSCSQTLNHNVMYWYQQKSSQAPKLLFHYYDKDFNNEADTPDNFQSRRPNTSFCFLDIRSPGLGDTAMYLCATSSTSGRGLIQETQYFGPGTRLLVL.

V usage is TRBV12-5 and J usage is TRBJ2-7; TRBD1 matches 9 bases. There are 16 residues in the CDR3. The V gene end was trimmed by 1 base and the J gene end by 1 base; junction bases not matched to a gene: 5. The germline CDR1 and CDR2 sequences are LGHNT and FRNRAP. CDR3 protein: CASGLARDRVSYEQYF. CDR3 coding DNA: TGTGCTAGTGGTTTGGCCCGGGACAGGGTTTCCTACGAGCAGTACTTC.

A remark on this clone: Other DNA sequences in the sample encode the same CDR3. CDR3 sequence (DNA): TGTGCCAGCAGCTTAGGGGCAACTGAAGCTTTCTTT. Residues: CASSLGATEAFF. This rearrangement joins TRBV11-2 to TRBJ1-1; D gene uncertain. The CDR3 extends over 12 amino acids. V dropped 1 base and J dropped 5 bases, with 5 bases sitting between them. Germline assignment: CDR1 SGHAT and CDR2 FQNNGV.

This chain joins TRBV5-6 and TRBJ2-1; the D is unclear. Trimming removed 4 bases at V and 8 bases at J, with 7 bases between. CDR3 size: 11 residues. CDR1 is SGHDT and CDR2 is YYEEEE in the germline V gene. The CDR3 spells CASSLAYEQFF. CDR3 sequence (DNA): TGTGCCAGCAGCCTGGCGTATGAGCAGTTCTTC.

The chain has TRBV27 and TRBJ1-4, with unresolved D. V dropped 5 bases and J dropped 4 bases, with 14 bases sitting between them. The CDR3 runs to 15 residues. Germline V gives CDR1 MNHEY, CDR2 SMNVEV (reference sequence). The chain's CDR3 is CASSGAGSLNEKLFF. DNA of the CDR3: TGTGCCAGCAGTGGCGCCGGGTCGCTTAATGAAAAACTGTTTTTT.

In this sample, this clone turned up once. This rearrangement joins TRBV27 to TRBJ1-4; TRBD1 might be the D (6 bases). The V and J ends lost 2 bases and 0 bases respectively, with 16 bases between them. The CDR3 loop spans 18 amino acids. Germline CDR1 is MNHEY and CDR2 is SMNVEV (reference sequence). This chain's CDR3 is CASSLIAPGETTNEKLFF. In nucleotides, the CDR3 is TGTGCCAGCAGTTTAATTGCGCCAGGGGAAACAACTAATGAAAAACTGTTTTTT. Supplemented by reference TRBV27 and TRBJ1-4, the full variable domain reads EAQVTQNPRYLITVTGKKLTVTCSQNMNHEYMSWYRQDPGLGLRQIYYSMNVEVTDKGDVPEGYKVSRKEKRNFPLILESPSPNQTSLYFCASSLIAPGETTNEKLFFGSGTQLSVL.

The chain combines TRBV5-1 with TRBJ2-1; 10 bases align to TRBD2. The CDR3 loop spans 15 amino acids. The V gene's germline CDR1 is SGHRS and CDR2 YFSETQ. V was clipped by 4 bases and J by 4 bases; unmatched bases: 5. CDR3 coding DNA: TGCGCCAGCAGCCCAGGAGCGGGGGGGTACAATGAGCAGTTCTTC. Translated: CASSPGAGGYNEQFF. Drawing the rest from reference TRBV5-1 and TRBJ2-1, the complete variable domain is KAGVTQTPRYLIKTRGQQVTLSCSPISGHRSVSWYQQTPGQGLQFLFEYFSETQRNKGNFPGRFSGRQFSNSRSEMNVSTLELGDSALYLCASSPGAGGYNEQFFGPGTRLTVL.

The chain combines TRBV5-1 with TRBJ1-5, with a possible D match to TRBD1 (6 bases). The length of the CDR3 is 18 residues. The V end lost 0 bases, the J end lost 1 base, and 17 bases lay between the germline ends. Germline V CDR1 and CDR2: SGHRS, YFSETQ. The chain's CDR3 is CASSLGLRGPTSNQPQHF. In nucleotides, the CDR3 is TGCGCCAGCAGCTTGGGATTGCGGGGGCCAACCAGCAATCAGCCCCAGCATTTT.

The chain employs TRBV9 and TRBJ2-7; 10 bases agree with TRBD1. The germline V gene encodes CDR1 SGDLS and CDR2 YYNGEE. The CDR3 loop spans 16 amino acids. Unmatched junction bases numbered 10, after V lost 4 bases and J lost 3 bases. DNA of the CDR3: TGTGCCAGCAGCACCCACGTCGGACAGGGGGGCTACGAGCAGTACTTC. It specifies CASSTHVGQGGYEQYF.

The CDR3 DNA reads TGCAGCGTTGTTGTAGGCGGGGGGGCCCCAGATACGCAGTATTTT. As protein: CSVVVGGGAPDTQYF. The V and J genes are TRBV29-1 and TRBJ2-3, with 9 nucleotides matching TRBD2. Germline trimming cut 4 bases from V and 4 bases from J; bases unmatched to any gene: 9. There are 15 residues in the CDR3. The V gene's germline CDR1 is SQVTM and CDR2 ANQGSEA.

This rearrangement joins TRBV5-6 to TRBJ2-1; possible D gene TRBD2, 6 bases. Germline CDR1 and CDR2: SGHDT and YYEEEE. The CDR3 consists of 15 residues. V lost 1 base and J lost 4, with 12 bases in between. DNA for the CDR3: TGTGCCAGCAGCTTGTCCGGGAGAGGATACAATGAGCAGTTCTTC. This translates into CASSLSGRGYNEQFF.